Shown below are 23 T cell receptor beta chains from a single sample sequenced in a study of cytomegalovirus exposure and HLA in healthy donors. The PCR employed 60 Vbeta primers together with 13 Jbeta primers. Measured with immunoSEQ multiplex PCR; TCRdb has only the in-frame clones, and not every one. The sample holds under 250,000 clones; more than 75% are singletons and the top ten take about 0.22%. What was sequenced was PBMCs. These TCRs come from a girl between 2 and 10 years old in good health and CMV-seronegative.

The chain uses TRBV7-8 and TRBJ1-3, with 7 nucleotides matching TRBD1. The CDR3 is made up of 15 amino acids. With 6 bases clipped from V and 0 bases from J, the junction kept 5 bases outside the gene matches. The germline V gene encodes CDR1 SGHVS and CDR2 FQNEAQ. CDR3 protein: CASRSQGGSGNTIYF. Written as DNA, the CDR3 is TGTGCCAGCAGGTCGCAGGGGGGCTCTGGAAACACCATATATTTT.

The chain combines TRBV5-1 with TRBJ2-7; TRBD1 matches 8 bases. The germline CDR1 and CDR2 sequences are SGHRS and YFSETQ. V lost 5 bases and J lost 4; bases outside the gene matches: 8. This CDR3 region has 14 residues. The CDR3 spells CASSTPGTGYEQYF. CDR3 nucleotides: TGCGCCAGCAGTACACCCGGGACAGGTTACGAGCAGTACTTC.

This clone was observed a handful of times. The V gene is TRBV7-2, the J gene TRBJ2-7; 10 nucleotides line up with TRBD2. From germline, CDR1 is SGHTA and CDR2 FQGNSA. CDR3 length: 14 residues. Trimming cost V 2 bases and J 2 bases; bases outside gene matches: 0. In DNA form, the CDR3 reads TGTGCCAGCAGCTTAACTAGCGGGGCCTACGAGCAGTACTTC. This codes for CASSLTSGAYEQYF.

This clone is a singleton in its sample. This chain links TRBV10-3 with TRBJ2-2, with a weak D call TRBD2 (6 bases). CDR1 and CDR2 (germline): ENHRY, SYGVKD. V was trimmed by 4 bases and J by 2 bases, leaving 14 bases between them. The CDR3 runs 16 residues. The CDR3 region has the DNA TGTGCCATCAGTGGTGGAGGGCCGCGTAACACCGGGGAGCTGTTTTTT. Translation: CAISGGGPRNTGELFF.

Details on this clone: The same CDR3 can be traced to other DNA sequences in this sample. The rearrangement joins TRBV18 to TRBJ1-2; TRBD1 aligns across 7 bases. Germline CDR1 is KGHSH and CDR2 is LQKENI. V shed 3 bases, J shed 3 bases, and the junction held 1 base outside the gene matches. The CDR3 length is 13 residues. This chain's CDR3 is CASSPDRDYGYTF. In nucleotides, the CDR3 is TGTGCCAGCTCACCCGACAGGGACTATGGCTACACCTTC.

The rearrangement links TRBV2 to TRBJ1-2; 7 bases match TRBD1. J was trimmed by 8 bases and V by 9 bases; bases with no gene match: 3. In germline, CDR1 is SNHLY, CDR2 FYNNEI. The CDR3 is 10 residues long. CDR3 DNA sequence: TGTGCCAGGACAGGGAGAGGCTACACCTTC. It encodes CARTGRGYTF.

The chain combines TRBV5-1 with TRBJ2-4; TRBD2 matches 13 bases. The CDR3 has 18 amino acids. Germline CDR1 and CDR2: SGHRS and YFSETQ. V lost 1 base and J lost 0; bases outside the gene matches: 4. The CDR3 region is CASSLTSGRARAKNIQYF. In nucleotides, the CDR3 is TGCGCCAGCAGCTTGACTAGCGGGAGGGCCAGAGCCAAAAACATTCAGTACTTC.

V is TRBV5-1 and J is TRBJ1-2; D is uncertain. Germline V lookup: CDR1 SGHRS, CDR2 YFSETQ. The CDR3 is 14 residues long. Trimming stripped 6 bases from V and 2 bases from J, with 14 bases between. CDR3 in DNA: TGCGCCAGCACTGACGCGCAGGCGAACTATGGCTACACCTTC. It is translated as CASTDAQANYGYTF.

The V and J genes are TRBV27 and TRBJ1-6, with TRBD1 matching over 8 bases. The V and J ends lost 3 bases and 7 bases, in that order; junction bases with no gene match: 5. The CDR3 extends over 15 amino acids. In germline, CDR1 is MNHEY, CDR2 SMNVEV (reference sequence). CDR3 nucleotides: TGTGCCAGCAGTTTCCTCCAGGGGGCCAATTCACCCCTCCACTTT. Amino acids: CASSFLQGANSPLHF.

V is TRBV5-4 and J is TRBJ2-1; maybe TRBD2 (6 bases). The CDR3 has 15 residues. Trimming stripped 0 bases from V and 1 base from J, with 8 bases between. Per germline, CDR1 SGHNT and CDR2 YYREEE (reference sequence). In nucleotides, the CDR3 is TGTGCCAGCAGCTTGGGTAGCGGTTCCTACAATGAGCAGTTCTTC. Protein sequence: CASSLGSGSYNEQFF.

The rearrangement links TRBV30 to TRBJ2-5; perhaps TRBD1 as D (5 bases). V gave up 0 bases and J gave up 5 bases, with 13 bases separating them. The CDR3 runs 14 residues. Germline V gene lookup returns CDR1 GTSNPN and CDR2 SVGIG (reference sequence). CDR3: CAWSVAGIYETQYF. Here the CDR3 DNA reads TGTGCCTGGAGTGTAGCAGGGATTTACGAGACCCAGTACTTC.

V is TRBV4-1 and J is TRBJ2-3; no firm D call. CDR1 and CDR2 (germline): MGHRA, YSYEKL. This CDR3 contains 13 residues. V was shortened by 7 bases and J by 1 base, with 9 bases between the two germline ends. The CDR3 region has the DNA TGCGCCAGCAAAGCGCCAGGCACAGATACGCAGTATTTT. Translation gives CASKAPGTDTQYF.

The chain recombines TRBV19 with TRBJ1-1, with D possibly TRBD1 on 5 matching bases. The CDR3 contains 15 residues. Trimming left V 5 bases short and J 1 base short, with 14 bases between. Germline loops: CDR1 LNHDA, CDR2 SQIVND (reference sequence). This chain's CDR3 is CASSLAGQGNTEAFF. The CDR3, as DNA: TGTGCCAGTAGTCTGGCAGGGCAAGGGAACACTGAAGCTTTCTTT. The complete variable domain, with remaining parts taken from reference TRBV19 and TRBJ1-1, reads DGGITQSPKYLFRKEGQNVTLSCEQNLNHDAMYWYRQDPGQGLRLIYYSQIVNDFQKGDIAEGYSVSREKKESFPLTVTSAQKNPTAFYLCASSLAGQGNTEAFFGQGTRLTVV.

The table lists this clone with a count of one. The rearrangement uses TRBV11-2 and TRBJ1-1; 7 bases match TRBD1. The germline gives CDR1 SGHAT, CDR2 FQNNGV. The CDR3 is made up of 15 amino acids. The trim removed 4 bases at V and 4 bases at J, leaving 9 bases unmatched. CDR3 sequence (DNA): TGTGCCAGCAGCTGGGGCCCAGGGGGGAGCACTGAAGCTTTCTTT. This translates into CASSWGPGGSTEAFF.

CDR3 loop: CASRGPRAFF. CDR3 sequence (DNA): TGTGCCAGTAGGGGGCCGCGAGCTTTCTTT. The rearrangement uses TRBV2 and TRBJ1-1; TRBD1 matches at 7 bases. The junction had 5 bases not matched to a gene; V was cut back by 9 bases and J by 10 bases. This CDR3 is 10 amino acids long. Germline assignment: CDR1 SNHLY and CDR2 FYNNEI.

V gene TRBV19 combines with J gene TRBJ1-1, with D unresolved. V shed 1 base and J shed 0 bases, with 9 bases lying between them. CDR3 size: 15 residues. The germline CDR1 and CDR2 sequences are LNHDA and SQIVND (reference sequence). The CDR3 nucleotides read TGTGCCAGTAGTATAGGTACAGAAATGAACACTGAAGCTTTCTTT. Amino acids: CASSIGTEMNTEAFF.

The CDR3 region has the DNA TGTGCCAGCAGTATTACTAGCGGGGGGGCAGGTACGCAGTATTTT. Amino acids: CASSITSGGAGTQYF. The chain recombines TRBV7-2 with TRBJ2-3; 13 nucleotides match TRBD2. CDR1 is SGHTA, CDR2 FQGNSA, per germline. With 6 bases clipped from V and 8 bases from J, the junction kept 8 bases outside the gene matches. The CDR3 consists of 15 residues.

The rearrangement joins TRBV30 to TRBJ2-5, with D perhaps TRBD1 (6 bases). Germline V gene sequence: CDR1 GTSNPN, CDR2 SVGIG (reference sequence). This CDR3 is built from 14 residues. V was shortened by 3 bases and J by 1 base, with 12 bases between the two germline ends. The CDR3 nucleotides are TGTGCCTGGAGAGGGACGACAGGCCAAGAGACCCAGTACTTC. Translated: CAWRGTTGQETQYF.

CDR3 bases: TGTGCCAGCAGTTTGGACAGGGGGAGAACTGAAGCTTTCTTT. It specifies CASSLDRGRTEAFF. The chain couples TRBV27 to TRBJ1-1, with 10 positions matching TRBD1. Germline V lookup: CDR1 MNHEY, CDR2 SMNVEV (reference sequence). This CDR3 is built from 14 residues. The trim removed 3 bases at V and 5 bases at J, leaving 3 bases unmatched.

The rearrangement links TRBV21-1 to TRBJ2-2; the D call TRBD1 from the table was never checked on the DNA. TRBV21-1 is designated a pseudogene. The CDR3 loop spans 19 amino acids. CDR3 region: CASSKCIQGLRSRMRELFF. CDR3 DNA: TGTGCCAGCAGCAAATGTATACAGGGGTTGAGGTCTAGAATGCGGGAGCTGTTTTTT.

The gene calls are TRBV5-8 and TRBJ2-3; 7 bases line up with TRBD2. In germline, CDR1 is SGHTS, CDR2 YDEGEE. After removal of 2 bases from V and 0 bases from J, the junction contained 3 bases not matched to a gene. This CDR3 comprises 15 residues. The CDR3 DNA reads TGTGCCAGCAGCTTCAGCGGGGCCAGCACAGATACGCAGTATTTT. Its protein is CASSFSGASTDTQYF.

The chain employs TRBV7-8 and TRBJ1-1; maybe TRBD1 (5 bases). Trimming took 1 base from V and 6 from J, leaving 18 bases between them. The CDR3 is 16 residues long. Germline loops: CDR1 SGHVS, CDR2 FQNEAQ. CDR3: CASSLEIRVLRAEAFF. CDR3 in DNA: TGTGCCAGCAGCTTAGAGATCAGGGTCCTACGGGCTGAAGCTTTCTTT. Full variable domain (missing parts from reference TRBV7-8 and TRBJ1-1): GAGVSQSPRYKVAKRGQDVALRCDPISGHVSLFWYQQALGQGPEFLTYFQNEAQLDKSGLPSDRFFAERPEGSVSTLKIQRTQQEDSAVYLCASSLEIRVLRAEAFFGQGTRLTVV.

CDR3 loop: CASSIDSMNTEAFF. Written as DNA, the CDR3 is TGTGCCAGTAGTATTGACAGCATGAACACTGAAGCTTTCTTT. The gene calls are TRBV19 and TRBJ1-1; tentatively, D is TRBD1 (5 bases). V gave up 3 bases and J gave up 0 bases, with 8 bases separating them. Germline V gene lookup returns CDR1 LNHDA and CDR2 SQIVND (reference sequence). CDR3 length: 14 residues.